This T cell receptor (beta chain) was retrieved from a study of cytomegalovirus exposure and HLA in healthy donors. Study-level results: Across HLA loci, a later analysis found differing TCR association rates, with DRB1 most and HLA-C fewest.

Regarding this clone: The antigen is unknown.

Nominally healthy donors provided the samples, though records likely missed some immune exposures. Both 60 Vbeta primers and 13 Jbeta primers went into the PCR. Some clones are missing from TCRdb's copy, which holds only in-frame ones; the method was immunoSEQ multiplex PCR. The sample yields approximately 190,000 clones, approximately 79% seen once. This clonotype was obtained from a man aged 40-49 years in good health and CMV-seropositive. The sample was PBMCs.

The chain's CDR3 is CASSLLGQGAQYF. As DNA, the CDR3 is TGTGCCAGCAGCTTATTAGGACAGGGGGCGCAGTACTTC. The chain links TRBV7-2 to TRBJ2-7; 11 bases line up with TRBD1. CDR3 length: 13 amino acids. Germline assignment: CDR1 SGHTA and CDR2 FQGNSA. The trim removed 2 bases at V and 9 bases at J, leaving 3 bases unmatched.